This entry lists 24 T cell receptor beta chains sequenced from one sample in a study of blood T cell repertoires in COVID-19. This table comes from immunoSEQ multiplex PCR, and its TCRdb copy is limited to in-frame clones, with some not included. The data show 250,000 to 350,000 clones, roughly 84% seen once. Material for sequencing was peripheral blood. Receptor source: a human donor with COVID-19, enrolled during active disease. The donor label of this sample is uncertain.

This chain's CDR3 is CASSNRLAGVTDTQYF. The DNA of the CDR3 is TGCGCCAGCAGCAACAGACTAGCGGGAGTTACAGATACGCAGTATTTT. The rearrangement joins TRBV5-1 to TRBJ2-3; 12 nucleotides agree with TRBD2. Per the germline V gene, CDR1 is SGHRS and CDR2 is YFSETQ. There are 16 residues in the CDR3. Trimming removed 4 bases from V and 3 bases from J; junction bases left unmatched: 6.

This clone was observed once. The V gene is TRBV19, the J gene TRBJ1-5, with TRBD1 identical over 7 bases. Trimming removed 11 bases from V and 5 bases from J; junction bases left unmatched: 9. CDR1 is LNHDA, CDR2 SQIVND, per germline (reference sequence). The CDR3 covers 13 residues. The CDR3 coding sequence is TGTGCCGCAGGGGACAGCCCTTATCAGCCCCAGCATTTT. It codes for CAAGDSPYQPQHF.

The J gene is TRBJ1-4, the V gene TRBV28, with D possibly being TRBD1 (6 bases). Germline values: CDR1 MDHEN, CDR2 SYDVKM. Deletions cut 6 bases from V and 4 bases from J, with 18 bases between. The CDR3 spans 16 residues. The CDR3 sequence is CASSPRGGAGNEKLFF. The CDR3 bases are TGTGCCAGCAGCCCTCGGGGGGGCGCGGGTAATGAAAAACTGTTTTTT.

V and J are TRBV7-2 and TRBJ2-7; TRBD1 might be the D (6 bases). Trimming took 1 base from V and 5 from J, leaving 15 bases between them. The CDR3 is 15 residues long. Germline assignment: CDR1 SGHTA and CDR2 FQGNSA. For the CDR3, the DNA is TGTGCCAGCAGCTTAGGAGGTCAGGGGTTGGACGAGCAGTACTTC. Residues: CASSLGGQGLDEQYF.

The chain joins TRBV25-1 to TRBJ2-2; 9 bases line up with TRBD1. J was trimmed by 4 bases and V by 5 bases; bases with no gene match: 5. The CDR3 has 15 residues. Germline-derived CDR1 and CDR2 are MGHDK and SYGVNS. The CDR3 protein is CASSLGQGRTGELFF. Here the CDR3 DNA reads TGTGCCAGCAGTCTCGGACAGGGGCGCACCGGGGAGCTGTTTTTT.

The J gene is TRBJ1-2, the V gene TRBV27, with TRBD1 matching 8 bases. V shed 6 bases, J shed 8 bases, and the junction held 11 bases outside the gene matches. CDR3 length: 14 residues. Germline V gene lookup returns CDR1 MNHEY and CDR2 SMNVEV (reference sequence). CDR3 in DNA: TGTGCCAGCAGCCCCCGGGACAGGCTAGTCGGCTACACCTTC. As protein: CASSPRDRLVGYTF.

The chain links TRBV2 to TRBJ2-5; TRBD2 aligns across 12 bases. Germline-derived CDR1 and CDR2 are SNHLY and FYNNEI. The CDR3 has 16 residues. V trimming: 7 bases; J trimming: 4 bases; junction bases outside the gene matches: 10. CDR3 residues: CASNGPTSGRGETQYF. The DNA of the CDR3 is TGTGCCAGCAACGGCCCGACTAGCGGGAGAGGAGAGACCCAGTACTTC.

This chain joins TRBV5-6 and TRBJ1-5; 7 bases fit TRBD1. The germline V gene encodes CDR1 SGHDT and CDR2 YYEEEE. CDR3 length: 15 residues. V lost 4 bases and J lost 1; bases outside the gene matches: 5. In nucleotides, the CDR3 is TGTGCCAGCAGCCACAGGGGAGTGAGCAATCAGCCCCAGCATTTT. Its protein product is CASSHRGVSNQPQHF. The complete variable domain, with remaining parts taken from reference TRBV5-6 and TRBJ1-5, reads DAGVTQSPTHLIKTRGQQVTLRCSPKSGHDTVSWYQQALGQGPQFIFQYYEEEERQRGNFPDRFSGHQFPNYSSELNVNALLLGDSALYLCASSHRGVSNQPQHFGDGTRLSIL.

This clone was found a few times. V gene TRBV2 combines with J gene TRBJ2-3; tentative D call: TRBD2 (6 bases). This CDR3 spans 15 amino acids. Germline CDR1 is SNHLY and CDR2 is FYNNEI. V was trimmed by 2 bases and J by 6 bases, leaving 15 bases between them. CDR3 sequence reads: CASSEIVRGTDTQYF. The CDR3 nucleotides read TGTGCCAGCAGTGAAATTGTACGAGGGACTGATACGCAGTATTTT.

This CDR3 is CSASPPGGGVNKNIQYF. CDR3 DNA: TGCAGTGCTAGTCCACCGGGGGGAGGGGTCAACAAAAACATTCAGTACTTC. The chain uses TRBV20-1 and TRBJ2-4, with 7 bases that match TRBD2. Germline CDR1 is DFQATT and CDR2 is SNEGSKA (reference sequence). V shed 3 bases and J 3 bases; nucleotides not matched to a gene: 14. The CDR3 sequence is 17 residues long.

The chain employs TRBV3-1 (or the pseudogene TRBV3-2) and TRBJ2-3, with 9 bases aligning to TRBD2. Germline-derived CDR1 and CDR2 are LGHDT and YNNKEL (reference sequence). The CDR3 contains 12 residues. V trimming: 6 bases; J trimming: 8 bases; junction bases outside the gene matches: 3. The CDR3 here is CASRQTSGTQYF. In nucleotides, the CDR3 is TGTGCCAGCAGACAGACTAGCGGTACGCAGTATTTT.

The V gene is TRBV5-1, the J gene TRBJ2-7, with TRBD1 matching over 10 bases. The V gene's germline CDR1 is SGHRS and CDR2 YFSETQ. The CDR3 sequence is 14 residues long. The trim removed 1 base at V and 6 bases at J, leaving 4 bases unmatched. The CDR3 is CASSLRQGASEQYF. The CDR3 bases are TGCGCCAGCAGCTTGCGACAGGGGGCTAGCGAGCAGTACTTC.

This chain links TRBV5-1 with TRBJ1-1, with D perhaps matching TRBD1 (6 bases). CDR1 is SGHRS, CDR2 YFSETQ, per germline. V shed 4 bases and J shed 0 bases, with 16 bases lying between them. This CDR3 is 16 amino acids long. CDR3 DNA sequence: TGCGCCAGCAGCGTTGGGACATTGGGATTGAACACTGAAGCTTTCTTT. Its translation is CASSVGTLGLNTEAFF.

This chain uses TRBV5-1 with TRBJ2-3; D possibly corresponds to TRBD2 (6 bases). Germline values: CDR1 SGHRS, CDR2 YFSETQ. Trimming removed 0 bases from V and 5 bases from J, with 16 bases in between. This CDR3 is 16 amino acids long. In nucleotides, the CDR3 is TGCGCCAGCAGCTTGGATGGGGCGGGATGGCGAGATACGCAGTATTTT. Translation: CASSLDGAGWRDTQYF.

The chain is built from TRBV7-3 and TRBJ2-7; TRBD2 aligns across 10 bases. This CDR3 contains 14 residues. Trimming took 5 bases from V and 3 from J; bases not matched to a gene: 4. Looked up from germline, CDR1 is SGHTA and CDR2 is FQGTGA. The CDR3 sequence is CASSPRTSGYEQYF. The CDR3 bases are TGTGCCAGCAGCCCCCGGACTAGCGGCTACGAGCAGTACTTC.

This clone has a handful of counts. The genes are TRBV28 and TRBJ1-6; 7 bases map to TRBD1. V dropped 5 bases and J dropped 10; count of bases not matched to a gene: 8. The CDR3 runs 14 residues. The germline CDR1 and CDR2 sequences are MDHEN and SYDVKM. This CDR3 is CASSHPDRESPLHF. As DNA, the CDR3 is TGTGCCAGCAGTCACCCTGACAGGGAATCACCCCTCCACTTT.

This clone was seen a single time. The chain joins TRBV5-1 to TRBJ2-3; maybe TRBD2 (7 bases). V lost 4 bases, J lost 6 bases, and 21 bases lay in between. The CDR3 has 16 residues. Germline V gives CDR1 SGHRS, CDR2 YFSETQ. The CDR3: CASSVYSTGGGDTQYF. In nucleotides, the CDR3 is TGCGCCAGCAGCGTCTACTCGACGGGGGGCGGGGATACGCAGTATTTT.

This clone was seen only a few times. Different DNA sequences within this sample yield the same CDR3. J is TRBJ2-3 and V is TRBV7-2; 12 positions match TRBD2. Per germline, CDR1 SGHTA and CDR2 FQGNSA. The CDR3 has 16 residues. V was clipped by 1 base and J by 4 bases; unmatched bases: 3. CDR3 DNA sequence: TGTGCCAGCAGCTTAGGGCTAGCGGGAGGGGCAGATACGCAGTATTTT. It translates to CASSLGLAGGADTQYF.

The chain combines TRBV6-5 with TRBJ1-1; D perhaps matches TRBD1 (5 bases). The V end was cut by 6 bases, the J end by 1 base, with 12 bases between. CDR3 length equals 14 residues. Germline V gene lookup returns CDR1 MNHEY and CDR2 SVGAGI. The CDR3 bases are TGTGCCAGCAGAGGGGCTGACAGGAACACTGAAGCTTTCTTT. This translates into CASRGADRNTEAFF.

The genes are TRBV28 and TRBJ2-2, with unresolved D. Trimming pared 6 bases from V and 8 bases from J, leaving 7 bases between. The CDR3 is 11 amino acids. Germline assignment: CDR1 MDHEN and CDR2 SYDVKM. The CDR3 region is CASSNIGELFF. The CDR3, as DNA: TGTGCCAGCAGCAACATTGGGGAGCTGTTTTTT.

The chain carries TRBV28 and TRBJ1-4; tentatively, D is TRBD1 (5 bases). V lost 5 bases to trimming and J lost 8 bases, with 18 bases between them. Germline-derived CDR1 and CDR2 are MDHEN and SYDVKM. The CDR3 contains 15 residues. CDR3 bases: TGTGCCAGCAGTGGTCAGGGTGGAAGAAAAGAAAAACTGTTTTTT. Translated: CASSGQGGRKEKLFF.

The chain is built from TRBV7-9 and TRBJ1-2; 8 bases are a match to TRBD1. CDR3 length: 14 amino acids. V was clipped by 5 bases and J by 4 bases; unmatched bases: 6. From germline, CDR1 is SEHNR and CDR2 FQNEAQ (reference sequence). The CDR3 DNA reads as TGTGCCAGCAGCATCGACAGGGGATCCTATGGCTACACCTTC. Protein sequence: CASSIDRGSYGYTF.

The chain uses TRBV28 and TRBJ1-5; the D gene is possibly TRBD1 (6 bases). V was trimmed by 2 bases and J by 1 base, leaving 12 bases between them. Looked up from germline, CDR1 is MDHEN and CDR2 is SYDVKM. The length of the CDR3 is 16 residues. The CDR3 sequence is CASSLTQGPSNQPQHF. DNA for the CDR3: TGTGCCAGCAGTTTAACACAGGGCCCGAGCAATCAGCCCCAGCATTTT.

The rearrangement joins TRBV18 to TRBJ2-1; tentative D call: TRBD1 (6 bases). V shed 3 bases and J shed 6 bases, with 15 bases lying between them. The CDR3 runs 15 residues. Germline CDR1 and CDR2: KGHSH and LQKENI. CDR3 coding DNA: TGTGCCAGCTCACCTGTAGGGGGAAAGGGCAATGAGCAGTTCTTC. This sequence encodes CASSPVGGKGNEQFF.